This T cell receptor (beta chain) was obtained from a study of T-cell reconstitution after alpha-beta-depleted transplantation in children. The germline V and J ends were trimmed by 5 bases and 6 bases, with 16 bases remaining between them. CDR1 SGHTA and CDR2 FQGNSA come from the germline V gene. This CDR3 is built from 14 residues. Unique molecular identifiers were incorporated into the prepared TCRbeta library. TCRdb processed the PCR reads anew with MiXCR; each CDR3 protein has one entry. The repertoire consists of a few hundred thousand distinct CDR3 sequences, with about 7% occurring once and the leading ten covering 4.5% to 6.5%. Findings and caveats of the study: Surviving recipient T cells and thymic progenitors underlay high day-60 TCRbeta diversity in some patients. T cells produced anew were the main source of T-cell counts and diversity one year after transplant. Several hundred rapidly expanded clones from non-depleted graft cells reportedly supplied alpha-beta T cells about two months post-transplant.

In this sample, this clonotype turned up many times. What it recognizes is unknown. The clonotype comes from a boy aged 2 to 9 with acute lymphoblastic leukemia, due to receive a stem cell transplant. This chain uses TRBV7-2 with TRBJ1-2; the D gene is possibly TRBD1 (5 bases). This sample comprised PBMCs, obtained before TCRalphabeta/CD19-depleted stem cell transplant. The CDR3 loop reads CASSIIRVGDGYTF. CDR3 in DNA: TGTGCCAGCAGCATCATCAGGGTTGGCGATGGCTACACCTTC.